The T cell receptor beta chain under discussion was sequenced for a study of blood T cells in healthy people across ages. The CDR3 sequence is 15 residues long. The germline CDR1 and CDR2 sequences are SGHTA and FQGNSA. The V end lost 3 bases, the J end lost 4 bases, and 16 bases lay between the germline ends. The authors ran a second PCR of about 7 to 11 cycles using a sample-barcoded 5' primer and a J-beta primer mix. TCRdb fed the 5' RACE reads into MiXCR, producing one record per CDR3 protein. Of about 970,000 distinct CDR3 sequences in the sample, about 51% were seen once. Broader study findings: Per million T cells, TCR beta diversity dropped about linearly as age rose.

Remarks on this clonotype: Its antigen is still unknown.

Each sample provided at least 5 micrograms of extracted total RNA. This clonotype was sampled from a woman in her sixties or seventies in good health. V and J are TRBV7-2 and TRBJ2-7, with D perhaps given as TRBD1 or TRBD2 (5 bases each). The sequenced material came from blood. CDR3 region: CASSFQSAGTYEQYF. CDR3 DNA: TGTGCCAGCAGCTTCCAATCGGCAGGGACGTACGAGCAGTACTTC.